These 32 T cell receptor beta chains came from one sample sequenced in a study of chronic HIV infection and antiretroviral therapy. One entry per CDR3 protein, called by TCRdb with MiXCR from the 5' RACE reads. The sample holds 40,000 to 60,000 distinct CDR3 sequences, about 20% seen once. What was sequenced was peripheral blood. These receptors were obtained from an adult who had HIV and had not received antiretroviral therapy, or was an uninfected healthy control (not recorded which).

This clonotype was seen only a few times. CDR3 bases: TGTGCCAGCACCCACGTGCTAGCGGGAGAGGATGAGCAGTTCTTC. It encodes CASTHVLAGEDEQFF. The chain is built from TRBV28 and TRBJ2-1; 10 bases fit TRBD2. There are 15 residues in the CDR3. Germline V CDR1 and CDR2: MDHEN, SYDVKM. With 7 bases clipped from V and 8 bases from J, the junction kept 11 bases outside the gene matches.

This clonotype showed up just a few times. The chain combines TRBV28 with TRBJ2-3, with D tentatively TRBD2 (7 bases). The V gene's germline CDR1 is MDHEN and CDR2 SYDVKM. V gave up 8 bases and J gave up 4 bases, with 19 bases separating them. The length of the CDR3 is 15 residues. The CDR3 DNA sequence: TGTGCCAGCTCCCCCACGGGGGGCCGGGCAGATACGCAGTATTTT. This codes for CASSPTGGRADTQYF.

This clonotype came up a few times. This chain's CDR3 is CASSSNTGGEKLFF. CDR3 nucleotides: TGCGCCAGCAGCTCGAACACCGGCGGCGAAAAACTGTTTTTT. V usage is TRBV5-1 and J usage is TRBJ1-4; D is unclear. Deletions cut 3 bases from V and 8 bases from J, with 14 bases between. Germline values: CDR1 SGHRS, CDR2 YFSETQ. The CDR3 extends over 14 amino acids. Supplemented by reference TRBV5-1 and TRBJ1-4, the full variable domain reads KAGVTQTPRYLIKTRGQQVTLSCSPISGHRSVSWYQQTPGQGLQFLFEYFSETQRNKGNFPGRFSGRQFSNSRSEMNVSTLELGDSALYLCASSSNTGGEKLFFGSGTQLSVL.

This clonotype was observed a handful of times. This chain uses TRBV4-1 with TRBJ2-7, with D possibly TRBD1 on 5 matching bases. The CDR3 has 14 residues. Germline V gene lookup returns CDR1 MGHRA and CDR2 YSYEKL. V lost 0 bases to trimming and J lost 3 bases, with 9 bases between them. The CDR3 region is CASSQETQGYEQYF. The CDR3 coding sequence is TGCGCCAGCAGCCAAGAAACGCAGGGCTACGAGCAGTACTTC.

This clonotype was recorded a few times. The rearrangement uses TRBV4-1 and TRBJ1-1; D remains unclear. The CDR3 covers 13 residues. Germline assignment: CDR1 MGHRA and CDR2 YSYEKL. V lost 4 bases and J 7 bases, leaving 13 bases between the germline ends. CDR3 sequence reads: CASSRSRAGEAFF. CDR3 nucleotide sequence: TGCGCCAGCAGCCGCTCGCGGGCAGGTGAAGCTTTCTTT.

The gene calls are TRBV11-3 and TRBJ2-7; D is ambiguous. The V end was cut by 4 bases, the J end by 7 bases, with 11 bases between. The CDR3 length is 12 residues. Germline lookup yields CDR1 SGHNT and CDR2 YENEEA. The CDR3 nucleotides read TGTGCCAGCAGCTCTCCGGCCGGGGAGCAGTACTTC. This translates into CASSSPAGEQYF.

The J gene is TRBJ2-6, the V gene TRBV3-1; D is unresolved. The germline V and J ends were trimmed by 7 bases and 2 bases, with 12 bases remaining between them. Germline V gene lookup returns CDR1 LGHDT and CDR2 YNNKEL (reference sequence). This CDR3 is 15 amino acids long. CDR3 DNA sequence: TGTGCCAGCACAGTAGTGCACGCTGGGGCCAACGTCCTGACTTTC. Translating it yields CASTVVHAGANVLTF.

This clonotype was seen more than once but under ten times. CDR3 nucleotides: TGTGCCAGCAGGACGGCTAATTCACCCCTCCACTTT. Protein product: CASRTANSPLHF. The rearrangement uses TRBV27 and TRBJ1-6; D ambiguous. This CDR3 has 12 amino acids. From germline, CDR1 is MNHEY and CDR2 SMNVEV (reference sequence). V gave up 6 bases and J gave up 6 bases, with 6 bases separating them.

Only a few counts were recorded for this clonotype. The chain links TRBV5-6 to TRBJ2-4; the match to TRBD1 covers 9 bases. Germline CDR1 and CDR2: SGHDT and YYEEEE. Trimming took 3 bases from V and 8 from J; bases not matched to a gene: 3. The CDR3 has 13 amino acids. CDR3 in amino acids: CASSWDRVHIQYF. The CDR3 nucleotides are TGTGCCAGCAGCTGGGACAGGGTCCACATTCAGTACTTC. The full variable domain, completed using reference TRBV5-6 and TRBJ2-4, is DAGVTQSPTHLIKTRGQQVTLRCSPKSGHDTVSWYQQALGQGPQFIFQYYEEEERQRGNFPDRFSGHQFPNYSSELNVNALLLGDSALYLCASSWDRVHIQYFGAGTRLSVL.

This clonotype was counted a few times. The chain employs TRBV6-6 and TRBJ1-6, with TRBD1 matching over 12 bases. This CDR3 has 15 residues. Trimming cost V 6 bases and J 7 bases; bases outside gene matches: 4. CDR1 MNHNY and CDR2 SVGAGI come from the germline V gene (reference sequence). This CDR3 is CASRGGQGANSPLHF. The CDR3 DNA reads as TGTGCCAGCAGAGGGGGACAGGGGGCGAATTCACCCCTCCACTTT.

The chain carries TRBV5-6 and TRBJ2-7; D call uncertain. This CDR3 contains 14 residues. The germline gives CDR1 SGHDT, CDR2 YYEEEE. Deletions cut 0 bases from V and 2 bases from J, with 9 bases between. The CDR3 reads CASSLVPTTYEQYF. The DNA of the CDR3 is TGTGCCAGCAGCTTGGTCCCTACCACCTACGAGCAGTACTTC. Full variable domain (outside the CDR3, taken from reference TRBV5-6 and TRBJ2-7): DAGVTQSPTHLIKTRGQQVTLRCSPKSGHDTVSWYQQALGQGPQFIFQYYEEEERQRGNFPDRFSGHQFPNYSSELNVNALLLGDSALYLCASSLVPTTYEQYFGPGTRLTVT.

Only a few counts were recorded for this clonotype. The chain couples TRBV6-1 to TRBJ1-2, with a tentative D call TRBD1 (5 bases). The CDR3 runs 14 residues. Trimming took 7 bases from V and 3 from J, leaving 15 bases between them. Germline-derived CDR1 and CDR2 are MNHNS and SASEGT. CDR3 DNA: TGTGCCAGCAATTTTGCGGGGGACGACTATGGCTACACCTTC. Its translation is CASNFAGDDYGYTF.

Comments on this clonotype: An end of the junction differs from the germline gene, which may be a read error. The chain carries TRBV7-7 and TRBJ2-5; TRBD1 matches at 8 bases. The CDR3 length is 16 residues. The V gene's germline CDR1 is SSHAT and CDR2 FNYEAQ (reference sequence). CDR3 nucleotides: TGTGCTAGCAGCCCCAACCAGGGGGCCCGATATGGGACCCAGTACTTC. This encodes CASSPNQGARYGTQYF.

This clonotype has just a few counts. V usage is TRBV27 and J usage is TRBJ2-1; D remains ambiguous. Germline CDR1 MNHEY, CDR2 SMNVEV (reference sequence). Trimming cost V 10 bases and J 9 bases, with 22 bases left between them. This CDR3 contains 14 residues. In DNA, the CDR3 is TGTGCCAACACGAAGGTCAAAGGGTACGGTGAGCAGTTCTTC. Protein product: CANTKVKGYGEQFF.

The chain recombines TRBV29-1 with TRBJ2-6, with 8 bases that match TRBD1. Germline assignment: CDR1 SQVTM and CDR2 ANQGSEA. CDR3 length: 17 amino acids. V was clipped by 3 bases and J by 4 bases; unmatched bases: 11. Here the CDR3 DNA reads TGCAGCGTTGAGGAGACAGGGGATACCACCGGGGCCAACGTCCTGACTTTC. It translates to CSVEETGDTTGANVLTF.

This chain connects TRBV29-1 to TRBJ1-1, with D uncertain. The V gene's germline CDR1 is SQVTM and CDR2 ANQGSEA. V was clipped by 4 bases and J by 11 bases, with 14 bases between them. The CDR3 consists of 11 residues. CDR3 coding DNA: TGCAGCGTTGTCCCTGATCAAGTGGCTTTCTTT. Residues: CSVVPDQVAFF.

J is TRBJ2-3 and V is TRBV4-2, with 16 bases fitting TRBD2. CDR3 size: 18 residues. Germline lookup yields CDR1 LGHNA and CDR2 YNFKEQ. With V trimmed by 4 bases and J by 0 bases, 4 bases remained unmatched. CDR3 bases: TGTGCCAGCAGCCCGGGACTAGCGGGAGGGCCTAGCACAGATACGCAGTATTTT. Translating gives CASSPGLAGGPSTDTQYF.

The chain links TRBV6-1 to TRBJ2-3, with a weak D call TRBD1 (6 bases). V dropped 5 bases and J dropped 11 bases, with 14 bases sitting between them. The CDR3 loop spans 12 amino acids. From germline, CDR1 is MNHNS and CDR2 SASEGT. CDR3 amino acids: CASSTRQARQYF. CDR3 coding DNA: TGTGCCAGCAGTACCCGACAGGCGAGGCAGTATTTT.

V gene TRBV5-1 combines with J gene TRBJ2-5; 9 bases are shared with TRBD1. The CDR3 runs to 14 residues. Unmatched junction bases numbered 4, after V lost 2 bases and J lost 5 bases. Germline loops: CDR1 SGHRS, CDR2 YFSETQ. The CDR3 coding sequence is TGCGCCAGCAGCTTCGGACAGGGGAGGGAGACCCAGTACTTC. It translates to CASSFGQGRETQYF.

This chain connects TRBV4-2 to TRBJ1-5; D is uncertain. Per the germline V gene, CDR1 is LGHNA and CDR2 is YNFKEQ. CDR3 size: 13 residues. Trimming took 0 bases from V and 7 from J, leaving 7 bases between them. The CDR3 is CASSQDRIQPQHF. DNA for the CDR3: TGTGCCAGCAGCCAAGATAGGATACAGCCCCAGCATTTT.

The chain joins TRBV11-2 to TRBJ2-1, with no clear D. The V gene lost 5 bases and the J gene lost 4 bases, with 15 bases spanning the gap. The CDR3 consists of 15 residues. Germline V lookup: CDR1 SGHAT, CDR2 FQNNGV. CDR3 bases: TGTGCCAGCAGCCCGCTACGTTCCGTTTACAATGAGCAGTTCTTC. This encodes CASSPLRSVYNEQFF.

The chain has TRBV29-1 and TRBJ1-4; possible D gene TRBD1, 5 bases. From germline, CDR1 is SQVTM and CDR2 ANQGSEA. This CDR3 has 15 residues. Trimming removed 2 bases at V and 1 base at J, with 11 bases between. The CDR3 reads CSVETAQGTNEKLFF. The CDR3 coding sequence is TGCAGCGTTGAAACAGCCCAGGGAACTAATGAAAAACTGTTTTTT.

This clonotype has more than one count but fewer than ten. This CDR3 reads CASSQTSGSFKQFF. The CDR3 DNA sequence: TGTGCCAGCAGCCAGACTAGCGGGAGTTTCAAGCAGTTCTTC. The V gene is TRBV3-1, the J gene TRBJ2-1; 12 bases align to TRBD2. This CDR3 comprises 14 residues. Trimming took 3 bases from V and 11 from J; bases not matched to a gene: 5. CDR1 and CDR2 (germline): LGHDT, YNNKEL (reference sequence).

The chain is built from TRBV29-1 and TRBJ2-1; D gene uncertain. Germline V gene data show CDR1 as SQVTM and CDR2 as ANQGSEA. CDR3 size: 11 residues. Trimming removed 7 bases at V and 7 bases at J, with 11 bases between. The CDR3 is CSGSATNEQFF. The CDR3 bases are TGCAGCGGCTCAGCTACAAATGAGCAGTTCTTC.

At least ten counts were recorded for this clonotype. The chain has TRBV29-1 and TRBJ2-7, with 11 bases lining up with TRBD2. V lost 5 bases, J lost 12 bases, and 6 bases stayed unmatched. This CDR3 contains 11 residues. CDR1 and CDR2 from the germline V gene are SQVTM and ANQGSEA. CDR3 sequence reads: CSVLAGGSTYF. The CDR3 nucleotides are TGCAGCGTTCTAGCGGGAGGCTCTACGTACTTC.

The chain is built from TRBV4-1 and TRBJ1-1; D gene uncertain. The V gene lost 0 bases and the J gene lost 0 bases, with 14 bases spanning the gap. This CDR3 contains 17 residues. Germline CDR1 reads MGHRA; CDR2 reads YSYEKL. The CDR3 DNA reads as TGCGCCAGCAGCCAAGATAGATTGAAGGGAATGAACACTGAAGCTTTCTTT. Translated, it gives CASSQDRLKGMNTEAFF.

This clonotype was counted between two and nine times. The chain combines TRBV2 with TRBJ2-7; D gene ambiguous. This CDR3 has 13 amino acids. Germline assignment: CDR1 SNHLY and CDR2 FYNNEI. The V end lost 4 bases, the J end lost 7 bases, and 14 bases lay between the germline ends. CDR3 sequence: CASSVVGYQEQYF. CDR3 DNA: TGTGCCAGCAGTGTCGTCGGGTACCAGGAGCAGTACTTC.

The chain couples TRBV11-2 to TRBJ1-4; D possibly corresponds to TRBD1 (6 bases). CDR1 is SGHAT, CDR2 FQNNGV, per germline. The CDR3 consists of 13 residues. V shed 5 bases and J shed 8 bases, with 12 bases lying between them. The DNA of the CDR3 is TGTGCCAGCAGCCCGGGGGCTCGAGAAAAACTGTTTTTT. Protein sequence: CASSPGAREKLFF.

The rearrangement uses TRBV20-1 and TRBJ2-7, with a tentative D call TRBD2 (6 bases). Germline V gene lookup returns CDR1 DFQATT and CDR2 SNEGSKA (reference sequence). This CDR3 spans 13 amino acids. V was trimmed by 8 bases and J by 4 bases, leaving 18 bases between them. The DNA of the CDR3 is TGCAGTTCGTTGGGTAGCGGATCTTACGAGCAGTACTTC. Amino acid sequence: CSSLGSGSYEQYF.

This clonotype was observed a handful of times. This sequence joins TRBV7-9 and TRBJ2-7; TRBD2 might be the D (7 bases). The CDR3 extends over 14 amino acids. Germline assignment: CDR1 SEHNR and CDR2 FQNEAQ (reference sequence). Trimming removed 11 bases at V and 2 bases at J, with 19 bases between. The CDR3: CASRKPGGTYEQYF. In nucleotides, the CDR3 is TGTGCCTCCCGAAAACCGGGGGGCACCTACGAGCAGTACTTC.

This chain links TRBV11-2 with TRBJ1-1; D is perhaps TRBD1 (6 bases). Trimming left V 5 bases short and J 10 bases short, with 26 bases between. CDR3 size: 16 residues. Germline CDR1 is SGHAT and CDR2 is FQNNGV. CDR3 nucleotide sequence: TGTGCCAGCAGCCAAACGTCAGGGGAGGGTTCTGGGGGAGCTTTCTTT. Amino acid sequence: CASSQTSGEGSGGAFF.

This rearrangement joins TRBV20-1 to TRBJ2-7; TRBD1 might be the D (6 bases). Germline V gene sequence: CDR1 DFQATT, CDR2 SNEGSKA (reference sequence). This CDR3 comprises 15 residues. Trimming took off 2 bases at V and 3 bases at J, with 17 bases between the two ends. DNA of the CDR3: TGCAGTGCTAGACGCCCCGGGACACCGGTCTACGAGCAGTACTTC. Its translation: CSARRPGTPVYEQYF.